The 20 T cell receptor beta chains below come from one sample, sequenced in a study of blood T cells in healthy people across ages. Primers used in a second PCR of roughly 6 to 12 cycles were a sample-barcoded 5' primer and a J-beta primer mix. TCRdb analysed the 5' RACE reads with MiXCR anew, one entry per CDR3 protein. The sample lists 910,000 or so distinct CDR3 sequences; about 51% were seen once. Sequenced: blood. These receptors were taken from a woman in her sixties in good health.

This clonotype was seen only a few times. The chain joins TRBV20-1 to TRBJ2-1, with 8 bases fitting TRBD2. The germline CDR1 and CDR2 sequences are DFQATT and SNEGSKA (reference sequence). The CDR3 runs 16 residues. The trim removed 0 bases at V and 1 base at J, leaving 5 bases unmatched. For the CDR3, the DNA is TGCAGTGCTAGAGATTTCGGCGGGAGGTCCTACAATGAGCAGTTCTTC. This translates into CSARDFGGRSYNEQFF.

The CDR3 here is CSAFRTGGWMNTEAFF. CDR3 DNA sequence: TGCAGTGCCTTCAGGACAGGGGGATGGATGAACACTGAAGCTTTCTTT. The rearrangement joins TRBV20-1 to TRBJ1-1, with 10 bases that match TRBD1. Germline V CDR1 and CDR2: DFQATT, SNEGSKA (reference sequence). CDR3 length: 16 residues. After removal of 6 bases from V and 0 bases from J, the junction contained 10 bases not matched to a gene.

J is TRBJ1-1 and V is TRBV18; D uncertain. The germline CDR1 and CDR2 sequences are KGHSH and LQKENI. The germline V and J ends were trimmed by 3 bases and 1 base, with 18 bases remaining between them. There are 17 residues in the CDR3. CDR3 region: CASSPRGMRDENTEAFF. In DNA form, the CDR3 reads TGTGCCAGCTCACCCCGTGGGATGAGAGATGAGAACACTGAAGCTTTCTTT.

This clonotype was seen once. The chain couples TRBV6-5 to TRBJ2-5; TRBD2 aligns across 9 bases. Germline CDR1 reads MNHEY; CDR2 reads SVGAGI. The CDR3 loop spans 15 amino acids. Trimming cost V 2 bases and J 4 bases; bases outside gene matches: 5. CDR3 DNA: TGTGCCAGCAGTTACCCGGGGACTAGCAGAGAGACCCAGTACTTC. Translation: CASSYPGTSRETQYF.

The chain carries TRBV4-2 and TRBJ2-3, with TRBD2 matching 9 bases. The CDR3 totals 16 residues. Germline-derived CDR1 and CDR2 are LGHNA and YNFKEQ. V lost 1 base, J lost 6 bases, and 8 bases stayed unmatched. The CDR3 loop reads CASSQGGSGSGDTQYF. DNA for the CDR3: TGTGCCAGCAGCCAAGGAGGTAGCGGGAGCGGTGATACGCAGTATTTT.

V usage is TRBV15 and J usage is TRBJ1-6, with a tentative D call TRBD1 (5 bases). V dropped 3 bases and J dropped 5 bases, with 8 bases sitting between them. There are 14 residues in the CDR3. The germline gives CDR1 LNHNV, CDR2 YYDKDF (reference sequence). CDR3 residues: CATSRDNNNSPLHF. The CDR3 coding sequence is TGTGCCACCAGCAGGGACAACAATAATTCACCCCTCCACTTT.

The chain uses TRBV12-3 or TRBV12-4 and TRBJ2-7; D call uncertain. The J call is in doubt because the DNA end fits TRBJ2-1 better. The CDR3 runs 11 residues. CDR3 DNA: TGTGCCAGCAGTTTAGGCTTCGGGCAGTTCTTC. Its protein is CASSLGFGQFF.

The chain uses TRBV2 and TRBJ2-6; D uncertain. Germline V gene lookup returns CDR1 SNHLY and CDR2 FYNNEI. The CDR3 totals 14 residues. With 9 bases removed from V and 3 bases from J, the gap between germline ends came to 12 bases. As DNA, the CDR3 is TGTGCCAGAATTAGTTGGTTTGGGGCCAACGTCCTGACTTTC. Its translation: CARISWFGANVLTF.

This clonotype was detected a few times. This sequence joins TRBV4-1 and TRBJ1-2; D gene unclear. The ends were cut back, 2 bases at V and 1 base at J, with 11 bases in the middle. In germline, CDR1 is MGHRA, CDR2 YSYEKL. There are 15 residues in the CDR3. In DNA, the CDR3 is TGCGCCAGCAGCCAATCCAACAGCAATAACTATGGCTACACCTTC. It translates to CASSQSNSNNYGYTF.

This clonotype has only a few counts. The gene calls are TRBV2 and TRBJ2-1; D perhaps matches TRBD2 (5 bases). Trimming shortened V by 2 bases and J by 8 bases, and 13 bases separated the two germline ends. From germline, CDR1 is SNHLY and CDR2 FYNNEI. This CDR3 comprises 14 residues. CDR3 protein: CASSEPARAYEQFF. CDR3 nucleotide sequence: TGTGCCAGCAGTGAACCGGCGAGGGCCTATGAGCAGTTCTTC.

The J gene is TRBJ1-5, the V gene TRBV28; 10 bases align to TRBD1. Germline-derived CDR1 and CDR2 are MDHEN and SYDVKM. The trim removed 8 bases at V and 6 bases at J, leaving 13 bases unmatched. This CDR3 is built from 16 residues. In DNA form, the CDR3 reads TGTGCCAGCGGAAGTGGGAAGACAGGGGGCTTTCAGCCCCAGCATTTT. This translates into CASGSGKTGGFQPQHF.

The V and J genes are TRBV20-1 and TRBJ2-1, with TRBD2 identical over 12 bases. This CDR3 comprises 15 residues. Trimming removed 2 bases from V and 4 bases from J; junction bases left unmatched: 3. Germline lookup yields CDR1 DFQATT and CDR2 SNEGSKA (reference sequence). The CDR3 reads CSARRLAGEYNEQFF. CDR3 nucleotides: TGCAGTGCTAGACGACTAGCGGGAGAGTACAATGAGCAGTTCTTC.

The table lists this clonotype with a few counts. The chain carries TRBV12-3 or TRBV12-4 and TRBJ2-7, with a tentative D call TRBD2 (6 bases). CDR3 length: 15 amino acids. V lost 0 bases, J lost 4 bases, and 13 bases lay in between. CDR3 amino acids: CASSLAGGIRYEQYF. For the CDR3, the DNA is TGTGCCAGCAGTTTAGCTGGCGGGATCCGGTACGAGCAGTACTTC.

This CDR3 is CASRRERPQHF. The CDR3 DNA follows: TGTGCCAGCCGGAGAGAGAGGCCCCAGCATTTT. The rearrangement links TRBV6-6 to TRBJ1-5; no definite D call. Germline CDR1 MNHNY, CDR2 SVGAGI (reference sequence). Trimming took 8 bases from V and 9 from J, leaving 11 bases between them. CDR3 size: 11 residues.

V is TRBV12-3 or TRBV12-4 and J is TRBJ2-1; tentative D call: TRBD1 (6 bases). CDR3 length equals 13 residues. V dropped 7 bases and J dropped 11 bases, with 18 bases sitting between them. CDR3 amino acids: CASTVGTLRKQFF. CDR3 in DNA: TGTGCCAGCACCGTTGGGACATTACGCAAGCAGTTCTTC.

The chain combines TRBV7-2 with TRBJ2-7, with TRBD1 as a possible D gene (6 bases). From germline, CDR1 is SGHTA and CDR2 FQGNSA. V lost 5 bases, J lost 0 bases, and 14 bases lay in between. CDR3 size: 15 residues. In nucleotides, the CDR3 is TGTGCCAGCAGCCCACGGACAGACTTCTCCTACGAGCAGTACTTC. Residues: CASSPRTDFSYEQYF.

In its sample, this clonotype was seen a few times. The chain is built from TRBV11-2 and TRBJ1-2; no reliable D call. The V gene lost 5 bases and the J gene lost 3 bases, with 16 bases spanning the gap. The CDR3 runs to 15 residues. Germline V gene data show CDR1 as SGHAT and CDR2 as FQNNGV. The CDR3 DNA is TGTGCCAGCAGCACCCGTCTTAAGAAGGACTATGGCTACACCTTC. This translates into CASSTRLKKDYGYTF.

This chain joins TRBV28 and TRBJ1-2; the D is unclear. CDR1 and CDR2 (germline): MDHEN, SYDVKM. The CDR3 totals 10 residues. Trimming took 8 bases from V and 3 from J, leaving 4 bases between them. CDR3 residues: CASFYYGYTF. CDR3 nucleotides: TGTGCCAGCTTTTACTATGGCTACACCTTC.

A few counts support this clonotype. V gene TRBV7-2 combines with J gene TRBJ2-7, with D uncertain. The CDR3 loop spans 14 amino acids. Trimming took 3 bases from V and 3 from J, leaving 12 bases between them. Germline loops: CDR1 SGHTA, CDR2 FQGNSA. The CDR3 DNA reads TGTGCCAGCAGCTTGATGGAAGGTCTCTACGAGCAGTACTTC. Translated, it gives CASSLMEGLYEQYF.

The chain combines TRBV9 with TRBJ2-1, with 7 bases identical to TRBD2. Matching the DNA end better, TRBJ2-7 makes the J call doubtful. The CDR3 contains 15 residues. Looked up from germline, CDR1 is SGDLS and CDR2 is YYNGEE. CDR3 sequence (DNA): TGTGCCAGCAGCGTCGGGGGGAGCTCCTACAGTGAGCAGTACTTC. Amino acids: CASSVGGSSYSEQYF.